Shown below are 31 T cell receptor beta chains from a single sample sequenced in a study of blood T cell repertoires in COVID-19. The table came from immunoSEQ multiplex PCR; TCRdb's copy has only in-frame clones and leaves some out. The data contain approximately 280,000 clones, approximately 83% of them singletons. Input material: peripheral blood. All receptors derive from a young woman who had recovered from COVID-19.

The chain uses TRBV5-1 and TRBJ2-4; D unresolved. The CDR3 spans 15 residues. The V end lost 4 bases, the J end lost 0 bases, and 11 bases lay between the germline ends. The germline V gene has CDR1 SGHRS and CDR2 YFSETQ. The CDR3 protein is CASSLFGLAKNIQYF. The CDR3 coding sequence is TGCGCCAGCAGCCTATTTGGTCTAGCCAAAAACATTCAGTACTTC.

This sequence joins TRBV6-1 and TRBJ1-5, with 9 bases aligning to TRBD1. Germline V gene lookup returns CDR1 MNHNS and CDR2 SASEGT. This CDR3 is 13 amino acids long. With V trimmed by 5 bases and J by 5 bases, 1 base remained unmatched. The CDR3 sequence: CASSWDRDQPQHF. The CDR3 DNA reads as TGTGCCAGCAGTTGGGACAGGGATCAGCCCCAGCATTTT.

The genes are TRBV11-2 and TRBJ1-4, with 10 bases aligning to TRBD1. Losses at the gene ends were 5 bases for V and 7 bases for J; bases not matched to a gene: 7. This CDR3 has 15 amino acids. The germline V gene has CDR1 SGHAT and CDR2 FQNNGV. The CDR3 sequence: CASSISGTGVEKLFF. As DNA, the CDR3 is TGTGCCAGCAGCATTTCCGGGACAGGGGTTGAAAAACTGTTTTTT.

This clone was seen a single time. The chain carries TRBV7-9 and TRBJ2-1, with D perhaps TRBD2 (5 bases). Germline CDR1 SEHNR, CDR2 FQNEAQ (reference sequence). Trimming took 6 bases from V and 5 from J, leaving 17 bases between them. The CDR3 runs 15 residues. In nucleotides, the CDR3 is TGTGCCAGCAGGTTACTAAGCGGAGACCACAATGAGCAGTTCTTC. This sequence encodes CASRLLSGDHNEQFF.

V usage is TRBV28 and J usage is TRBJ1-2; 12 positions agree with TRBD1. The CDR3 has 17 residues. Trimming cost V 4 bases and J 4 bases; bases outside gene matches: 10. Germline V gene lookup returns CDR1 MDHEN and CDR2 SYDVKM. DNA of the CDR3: TGTGCCAGCAGTTACACCGCCGGGACAGGGGGCGTCTATGGCTACACCTTC. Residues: CASSYTAGTGGVYGYTF.

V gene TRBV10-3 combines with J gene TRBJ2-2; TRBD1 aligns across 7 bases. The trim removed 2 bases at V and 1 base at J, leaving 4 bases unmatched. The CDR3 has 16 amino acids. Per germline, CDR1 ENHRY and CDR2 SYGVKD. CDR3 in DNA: TGTGCCATCAGTGAGGTGACAGGGATGAACACCGGGGAGCTGTTTTTT. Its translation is CAISEVTGMNTGELFF.

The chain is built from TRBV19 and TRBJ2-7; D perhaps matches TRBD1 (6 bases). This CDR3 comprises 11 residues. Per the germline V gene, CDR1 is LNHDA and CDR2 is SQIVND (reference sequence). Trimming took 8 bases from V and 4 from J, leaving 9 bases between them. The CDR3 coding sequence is TGTGCCAGTCTACAGGGTTACGAGCAGTACTTC. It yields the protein CASLQGYEQYF. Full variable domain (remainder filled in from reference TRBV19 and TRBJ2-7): DGGITQSPKYLFRKEGQNVTLSCEQNLNHDAMYWYRQDPGQGLRLIYYSQIVNDFQKGDIAEGYSVSREKKESFPLTVTSAQKNPTAFYLCASLQGYEQYFGPGTRLTVT.

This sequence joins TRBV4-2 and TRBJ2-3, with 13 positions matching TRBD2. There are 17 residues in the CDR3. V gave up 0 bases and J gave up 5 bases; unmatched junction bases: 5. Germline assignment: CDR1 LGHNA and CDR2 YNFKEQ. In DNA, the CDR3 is TGTGCCAGCAGCCAAGAAGGGACTAGCGGGATCGGAGATACGCAGTATTTT. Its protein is CASSQEGTSGIGDTQYF.

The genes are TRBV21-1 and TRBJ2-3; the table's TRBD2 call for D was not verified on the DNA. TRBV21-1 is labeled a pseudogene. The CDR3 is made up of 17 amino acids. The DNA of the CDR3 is TGTGCCAGCAGCAAAGAGCCCGGGACTAGCGGGACAGATACGCAGTATTTT. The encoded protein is CASSKEPGTSGTDTQYF.

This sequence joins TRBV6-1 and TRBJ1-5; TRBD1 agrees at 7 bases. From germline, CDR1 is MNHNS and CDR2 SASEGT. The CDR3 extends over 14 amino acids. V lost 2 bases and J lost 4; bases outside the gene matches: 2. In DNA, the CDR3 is TGTGCCAGCAGTGAATGGGGACAGAATCAGCCCCAGCATTTT. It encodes CASSEWGQNQPQHF.

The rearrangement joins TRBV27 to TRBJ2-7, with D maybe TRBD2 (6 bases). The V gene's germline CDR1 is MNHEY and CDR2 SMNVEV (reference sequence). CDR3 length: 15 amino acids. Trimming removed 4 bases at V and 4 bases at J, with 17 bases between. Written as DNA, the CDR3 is TGTGCCAGCAGTTCGGGACTGGAGGTGACGTACGAGCAGTACTTC. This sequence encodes CASSSGLEVTYEQYF.

The CDR3 reads CASSQEFVAEFDSKTIQPQHF. DNA of the CDR3: TGCGCCAGCAGCCAAGAGTTCGTTGCGGAGTTCGATTCGAAGACCATTCAGCCCCAGCATTTT. J is TRBJ1-5 and V is TRBV4-3; unclear D gene. The CDR3 extends over 21 amino acids. Germline CDR1 and CDR2: LGHNA and YSLEER. Trimming shortened V by 0 bases and J by 6 bases, and 30 bases separated the two germline ends.

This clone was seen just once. DNA of the CDR3: TGTGCCAGCTCACCGTCCATGAACACTGAAGCTTTCTTT. Its translation is CASSPSMNTEAFF. The chain joins TRBV18 to TRBJ1-1, with D unresolved. The CDR3 extends over 13 amino acids. V dropped 3 bases and J dropped 0 bases, with 5 bases sitting between them. From germline, CDR1 is KGHSH and CDR2 LQKENI.

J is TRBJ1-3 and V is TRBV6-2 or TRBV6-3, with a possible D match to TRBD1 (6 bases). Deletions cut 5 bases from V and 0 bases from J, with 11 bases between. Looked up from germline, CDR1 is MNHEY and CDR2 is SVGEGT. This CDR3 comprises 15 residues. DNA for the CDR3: TGTGCCAGCAGTAAAACAGGGAGCTCTGGAAACACCATATATTTT. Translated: CASSKTGSSGNTIYF.

In DNA form, the CDR3 reads TGTGCCAGCAGTTTCGTACAGGGCGGAGGCTACACCTTC. It encodes CASSFVQGGGYTF. The rearrangement uses TRBV27 and TRBJ1-2; perhaps TRBD1 as D (6 bases). The CDR3 has 13 amino acids. CDR1 and CDR2 from the germline V gene are MNHEY and SMNVEV (reference sequence). The V end lost 3 bases, the J end lost 8 bases, and 13 bases lay between the germline ends.

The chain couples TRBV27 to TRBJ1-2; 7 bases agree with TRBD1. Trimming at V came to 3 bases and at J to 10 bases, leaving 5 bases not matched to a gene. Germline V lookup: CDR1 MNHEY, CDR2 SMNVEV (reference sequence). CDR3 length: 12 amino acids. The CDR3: CASSFPGQNYTF. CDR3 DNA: TGTGCCAGCAGTTTCCCGGGACAGAACTACACCTTC.

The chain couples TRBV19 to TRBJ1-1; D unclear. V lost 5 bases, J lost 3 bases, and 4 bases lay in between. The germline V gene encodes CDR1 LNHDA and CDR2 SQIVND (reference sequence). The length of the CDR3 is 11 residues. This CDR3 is CASSSDTEAFF. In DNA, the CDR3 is TGTGCCAGTAGTTCTGACACTGAAGCTTTCTTT.

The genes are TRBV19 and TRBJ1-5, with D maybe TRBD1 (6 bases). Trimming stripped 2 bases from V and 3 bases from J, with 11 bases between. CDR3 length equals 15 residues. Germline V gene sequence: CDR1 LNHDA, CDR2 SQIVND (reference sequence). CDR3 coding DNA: TGTGCCAGTAGTATAATGACAGGCCTCAATCAGCCCCAGCATTTT. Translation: CASSIMTGLNQPQHF.

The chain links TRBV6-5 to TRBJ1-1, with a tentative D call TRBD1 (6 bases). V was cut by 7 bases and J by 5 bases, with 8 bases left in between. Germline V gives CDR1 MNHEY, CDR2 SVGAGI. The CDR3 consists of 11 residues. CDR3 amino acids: CASNTGTEAFF. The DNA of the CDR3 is TGTGCCAGCAATACAGGGACTGAAGCTTTCTTT.

This chain's CDR3 is CASSHRGRGAYQETQYF. The CDR3 nucleotides are TGTGCCAGCAGCCATAGGGGGCGCGGAGCCTACCAAGAGACCCAGTACTTC. V is TRBV5-4 and J is TRBJ2-5; 7 bases fit TRBD1. CDR1 and CDR2 from the germline V gene are SGHNT and YYREEE (reference sequence). This CDR3 has 17 amino acids. The V and J ends lost 4 bases and 0 bases, in that order; junction bases with no gene match: 12.

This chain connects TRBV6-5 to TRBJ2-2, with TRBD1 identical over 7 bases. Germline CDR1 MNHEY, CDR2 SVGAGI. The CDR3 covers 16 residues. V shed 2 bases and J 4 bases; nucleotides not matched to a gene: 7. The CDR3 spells CASSYGVTGPTGELFF. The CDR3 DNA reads TGTGCCAGCAGTTACGGGGTGACAGGGCCCACCGGGGAGCTGTTTTTT.

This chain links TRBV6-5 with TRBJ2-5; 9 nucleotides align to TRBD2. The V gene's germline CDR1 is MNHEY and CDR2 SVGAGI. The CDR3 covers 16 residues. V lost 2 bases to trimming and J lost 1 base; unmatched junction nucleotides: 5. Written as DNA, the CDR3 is TGTGCCAGCAGTTACGATCTAGCGGGGATCCAAGAGACCCAGTACTTC. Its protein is CASSYDLAGIQETQYF.

The CDR3 bases are TGTGCCAGTATAGTGGGACAGAAGTCCTACGAGCAGTACTTC. Translation: CASIVGQKSYEQYF. The rearrangement uses TRBV19 and TRBJ2-7; 7 bases line up with TRBD1. This CDR3 contains 14 residues. CDR1 and CDR2 (germline): LNHDA, SQIVND (reference sequence). Trimming cost V 7 bases and J 1 base; bases outside gene matches: 7.

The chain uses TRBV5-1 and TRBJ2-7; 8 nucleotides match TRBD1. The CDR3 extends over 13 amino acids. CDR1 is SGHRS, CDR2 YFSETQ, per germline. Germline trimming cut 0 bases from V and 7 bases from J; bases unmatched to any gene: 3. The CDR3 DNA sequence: TGCGCCAGCAGCTTGGACAGGGGGAATGAGCAGTACTTC. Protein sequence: CASSLDRGNEQYF.

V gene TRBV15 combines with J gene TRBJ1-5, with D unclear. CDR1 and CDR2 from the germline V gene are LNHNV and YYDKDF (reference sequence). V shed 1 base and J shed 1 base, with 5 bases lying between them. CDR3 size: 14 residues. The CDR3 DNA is TGTGCCACCAGCAGAGTCCAGAGCAATCAGCCCCAGCATTTT. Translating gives CATSRVQSNQPQHF.

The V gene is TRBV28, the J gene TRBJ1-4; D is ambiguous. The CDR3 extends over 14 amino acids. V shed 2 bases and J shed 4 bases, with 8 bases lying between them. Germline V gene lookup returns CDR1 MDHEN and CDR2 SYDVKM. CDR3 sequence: CASSLQELNEKLFF. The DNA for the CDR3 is TGTGCCAGCAGTTTACAGGAACTTAATGAAAAACTGTTTTTT.

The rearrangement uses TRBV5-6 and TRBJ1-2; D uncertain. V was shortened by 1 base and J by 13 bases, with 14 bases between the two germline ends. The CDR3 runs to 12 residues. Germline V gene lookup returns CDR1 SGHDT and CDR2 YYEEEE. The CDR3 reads CASSLNVRGFTF. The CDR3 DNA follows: TGTGCCAGCAGCTTGAATGTTCGGGGATTCACCTTC.

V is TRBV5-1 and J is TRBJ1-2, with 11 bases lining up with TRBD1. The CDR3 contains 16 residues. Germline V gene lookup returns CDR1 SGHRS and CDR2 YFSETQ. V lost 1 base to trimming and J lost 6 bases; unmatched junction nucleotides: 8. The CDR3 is CASSLLGQGARNGYTF. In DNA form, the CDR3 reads TGCGCCAGCAGCTTGCTCGGACAGGGGGCGCGAAATGGCTACACCTTC.

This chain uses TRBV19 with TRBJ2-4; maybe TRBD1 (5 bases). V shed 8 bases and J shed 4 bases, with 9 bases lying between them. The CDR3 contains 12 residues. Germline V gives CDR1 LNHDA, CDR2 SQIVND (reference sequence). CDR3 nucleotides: TGTGCCAGTTTAGACAGAAAAAACATTCAGTACTTC. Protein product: CASLDRKNIQYF.

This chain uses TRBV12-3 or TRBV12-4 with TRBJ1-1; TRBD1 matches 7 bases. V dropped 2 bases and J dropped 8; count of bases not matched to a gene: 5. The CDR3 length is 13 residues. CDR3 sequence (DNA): TGTGCCAGCAGTTTAAGACAGGGTCGAGAAGCTTTCTTT. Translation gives CASSLRQGREAFF.

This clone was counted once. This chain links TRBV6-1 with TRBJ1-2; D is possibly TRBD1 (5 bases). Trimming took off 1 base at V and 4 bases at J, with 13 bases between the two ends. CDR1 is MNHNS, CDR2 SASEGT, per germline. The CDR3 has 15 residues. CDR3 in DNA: TGTGCCAGCAGTGAAGAGGAGGGGCCGGGCTATGGCTACACCTTC. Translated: CASSEEEGPGYGYTF.